This T cell receptor (beta chain) was recorded in a study of cytomegalovirus exposure and HLA in healthy donors. The overall study: According to later analysis, the same platform produced the roughly 120 validation and several hundred first-cohort repertoires.

V was clipped by 7 bases and J by 8 bases, with 18 bases between them. This CDR3 spans 15 amino acids. Germline lookup yields CDR1 MNHNY and CDR2 SVGAGI (reference sequence). Clones were sequenced by immunoSEQ multiplex PCR, and TCRdb holds only the in-frame ones, with some missing. The data show around 300,000 clones, 87% seen once. Note on this clone: Its antigen remains unidentified.

Study observations and caveats: Three chains linked to CMV were shown in vitro to be specific for CMV antigens. Rarity characterized most TCR sequences, yet some public TCRs appeared in many donors. The tendency of first-cohort TCR clusters to co-occur in the 90 to 150 validation repertoires was the finding of a later analysis.

Sequencing was performed on PBMCs. The chain links TRBV6-6 to TRBJ1-6; D not certain. This receptor was identified in a woman in her twenties or thirties in good health and CMV-seropositive. The CDR3 reads CASTPTGVRDSPLHF. Here the CDR3 DNA reads TGTGCCAGCACCCCAACCGGGGTGAGGGATTCACCCCTCCACTTT.